One TCR beta chain is described in this entry. The sample holds a few counts of this clonotype. It has no known antigen specificity. Nothing much larger sits one base from this clone, and base qualities are not available. The data originate from a study of blood T cells in healthy people across ages (dated by TCRdb to about 2015). Turning to the overall study: In model experiments, roughly one uniquely barcoded TCR beta cDNA molecule per two T cells was captured by template switching. Age-related changes in TCR beta repertoire diversity were measured in the study by deep sequencing normalized with unique cDNA molecular identifiers. The donors were divided into four age groups: young (average approximately 15 years), middle-aged (about 39), aged (approximately 62) and long-lived (roughly 82). To avoid experimental bias, donors of different ages were randomly spread across the sequencing lanes. The study analyzed two additional independent replicas of 1 million unique cDNA reads from the same blood draw for two donors, one aged 18 to 29 and one aged 80 or older.

What the authors observed across the whole study: There was a strong correlation between observed TCR beta diversity and the percentage of naive T cells measured by flow cytometry. Estimates of total diversity from one million sequenced T cells were regarded as lower bounds and underestimates. Compared with the aged group, the long-lived group had more naive CD4+ T cells, fewer expanded clones and increased TCR diversity, suggesting age selection. As age increased, observed TCR beta diversity per million T cells dropped in a roughly linear way, and a significant reduction was already evident by age 40. Because donor CMV infection status was unknown, age-related changes in expanded clonotypes were potentially confounded. Because profiling used bulk unsorted PBMCs, naive and antigen-experienced compartments could not be compared conclusively.

The approximately 39 donors, aged about 6 to 95 years, were systemically healthy Caucasian individuals from Russia. Around 9.9 milliliters of peripheral blood were collected from each donor into EDTA-treated Vacutainer tubes. Ficoll-Paque density-gradient centrifugation was used to isolate PBMCs, with at least 6 million obtained per sample. Trizol reagent was used to extract total RNA from PBMCs, with at least 5.5 micrograms per sample. For every donor, an aliquot of PBMCs went through flow cytometry to measure the percentages of naive CD45RAhigh/CD27high T cells. The method was 5' RACE. The sequencing machine was an Illumina HiSeq 2500. A second roughly 7 to 11 cycle PCR used a sample-barcoded 5' primer and a J-beta primer mix. Each TCR beta cDNA molecule received a unique molecular identifier from a template-switch 5' adaptor carrying 12 random nucleotides. At least 2.5 million CDR3-containing paired-end reads were obtained from each sample. First-strand cDNA was synthesized from all RNA with the Mint cDNA synthesis kit, primed by a TRBC-specific oligonucleotide. All cDNA was treated with uracil-DNA glycosylase and then went through a first 18-cycle PCR with the universal primers M1SS and BC2_uni_R. Concerning the study's data processing: For normalization, 1 million high-quality reads were randomly selected from each sample, with every read carrying a distinct molecular identifier. Reads with shared molecular identifiers were discarded instead of being binned into consensus sequences. CDR3 identification, clonotype clustering and error correction used MiTCR with a Q25 quality threshold and the strictest error-elimination algorithm. A nonparametric unseen species model using Euler transformation provided a lower-bound estimate of total TCR beta diversity. TCRdb trimmed public reads at Q25 via fastp, called clones via MiXCR and kept in-frame beta chains. Each CDR3 protein appears once, grouped with its most common genes and DNA. It is TCRdb's table, rather than the study itself, that gives the V and J calls and clone size. Here the sample has about 1.4 million distinct CDR3 sequences; approximately 59% occur a single time. 6.5% to 8.5% of the sample is held by the ten biggest clonotypes.

The CDR3 goes from the cysteine to the phenylalanine over 12 residues. Only the CDR3 region is kept as DNA, spanning 36 bases read in frame from base 1. A distance of 12 bases separates the germline ends of V and J, which lose 5 bases and 10 bases respectively. As encoded in the germline V gene (reference sequence), CDR1 is DFQATT while CDR2 is SNEGSKA. The chain is encoded by TRBV20-1 joined to TRBJ1-6, and TRBD1 may be the D gene, going by 5 matching bases. The sequenced sample was blood. The TCR sequence derives from a man younger than 30 in good health. CDR3 protein: CSARIGASPLHF. The bases read TGCAGTGCTCGGATCGGGGCATCACCCCTCCACTTT.